This TCR beta chain came from a study of control samples from healthy donors and cancer patients. The repertoire was sequenced with immunoSEQ multiplex PCR; TCRdb's copy has only in-frame clones and lacks some. The repertoire holds fewer than 90,000 clones, with roughly 88% as singletons. CDR3 length equals 14 residues. The germline V gene encodes CDR1 SGHRS and CDR2 YFSETQ. V gave up 9 bases and J gave up 4 bases; unmatched junction bases: 7. The sequence was obtained from a woman aged 45-65 years in good health. The sample was blood. This sequence joins TRBV5-1 and TRBJ2-3; 11 nucleotides align to TRBD2. The CDR3 loop is CATSSGGLSDTQYF. CDR3 coding DNA: TGCGCCACCTCTAGCGGGGGGCTGTCAGATACGCAGTATTTT.